The clone carrying this T cell receptor beta chain was counted many times. Researchers amplified the TCR beta CDR3 regions from RNA transcripts. In the first-round RT-PCR of the TCR CDR3, the HTBI primer set was used. TCRdb re-called the multiplex PCR reads with MiXCR, one entry per CDR3 protein. The table shows 640,000 or so distinct CDR3 sequences, with 14% occurring only once. These data originate in a study of T cells in Graves' hyperthyroidism and ophthalmopathy. The V gene lost 6 bases and the J gene lost 0 bases, with 7 bases spanning the gap. This CDR3 contains 13 residues. This chain connects TRBV12-3 or TRBV12-4 to TRBJ2-3; D gene uncertain. The source is a woman under 30 with Graves' ophthalmopathy. The sample comprised blood. CDR3 nucleotides: TGTGCCAGCAGGGGTTTGAGCACAGATACGCAGTATTTT. It codes for CASRGLSTDTQYF.